This T cell receptor (beta chain) was recorded in a study of control samples from healthy donors and cancer patients. TCRdb's copy holds only in-frame clones and misses some; the assay was immunoSEQ multiplex PCR. Here the sample spans around 130,000 clones, 80% to 90% being singletons. CDR1 is SGHAT and CDR2 is FQNNGV in the germline V gene. The CDR3 is made up of 19 amino acids. After removal of 0 bases from V and 4 bases from J, the junction contained 11 bases not matched to a gene. Sequenced input: blood. This sequence joins TRBV11-2 and TRBJ2-3, with 12 bases aligning to TRBD2. The TCR originated in a man between 50 and 59 years old in good health. The chain's CDR3 is CASSLDIQETSGGADTQYF. The CDR3 DNA reads TGTGCCAGCAGCTTAGATATTCAGGAGACTAGCGGGGGCGCAGATACGCAGTATTTT. The complete variable domain, with remaining parts taken from reference TRBV11-2 and TRBJ2-3, reads EAGVAQSPRYKIIEKRQSVAFWCNPISGHATLYWYQQILGQGPKLLIQFQNNGVVDDSQLPKDRFSAERLKGVDSTLKIQPAKLEDSAVYLCASSLDIQETSGGADTQYFGPGTRLTVL.